A single sample is the source of the 20 T cell receptor beta chains below, sequenced in a study of blood T cell repertoires in COVID-19. Libraries were prepared by immunoSEQ multiplex PCR; TCRdb keeps only in-frame clonotypes and omits some of them. Of nearly 200,000 clones in the sample, 70% to 90% were seen once. The sequencing input was PBMCs or T cells enriched from blood (not recorded which). All receptors come from a young woman who had recovered from COVID-19.

V gene TRBV3-1 (or the pseudogene TRBV3-2) combines with J gene TRBJ1-5, with D perhaps TRBD1 (6 bases). V gave up 1 base and J gave up 7 bases, with 14 bases separating them. CDR3 length: 15 residues. CDR1 is LGHDT, CDR2 YNNKEL, per germline (reference sequence). The chain's CDR3 is CASSQGPTGDQPQHF. The CDR3 DNA reads TGTGCCAGCAGCCAAGGACCGACAGGTGACCAGCCCCAGCATTTT.

The V call is TRBV2, the J call TRBJ2-3, with 8 bases that match TRBD2. J lost 0 bases, V lost 6 bases, and 8 bases had no gene match. Per the germline V gene, CDR1 is SNHLY and CDR2 is FYNNEI. This CDR3 spans 16 amino acids. The CDR3 bases are TGTGCCAGCAGGGCTCAGCGGGGGCCTAGCACAGATACGCAGTATTTT. Protein: CASRAQRGPSTDTQYF. The full variable domain, with the rest looked up from reference TRBV2 and TRBJ2-3, is EPEVTQTPSHQVTQMGQEVILRCVPISNHLYFYWYRQILGQKVEFLVSFYNNEISEKSEIFDDQFSVERPDGSNFTLKIRSTKLEDSAMYFCASRAQRGPSTDTQYFGPGTRLTVL.

The chain carries TRBV18 and TRBJ1-1; tentative D call: TRBD1 (6 bases). The CDR3 covers 15 residues. V was trimmed by 3 bases and J by 8 bases, leaving 19 bases between them. Germline V lookup: CDR1 KGHSH, CDR2 LQKENI. Here the CDR3 DNA reads TGTGCCAGCTCACCGTATAAAAAATCCGGGACAGAAGCTTTCTTT. Translated, it gives CASSPYKKSGTEAFF. The full variable domain, in which reference TRBV18 and TRBJ1-1 provide the parts outside the CDR3, is NAGVMQNPRHLVRRRGQEARLRCSPMKGHSHVYWYRQLPEEGLKFMVYLQKENIIDESGMPKERFSAEFPKEGPSILRIQQVVRGDSAAYFCASSPYKKSGTEAFFGQGTRLTVV.

The chain couples TRBV28 to TRBJ1-6; 7 positions match TRBD1. With 5 bases clipped from V and 5 bases from J, the junction kept 6 bases outside the gene matches. The CDR3 extends over 15 amino acids. Germline V gives CDR1 MDHEN, CDR2 SYDVKM. Here the CDR3 reads CASSTQTGNNSPLHF. The CDR3 DNA sequence: TGTGCCAGCAGTACTCAGACAGGGAATAATTCACCCCTCCACTTT.

The V gene is TRBV7-2, the J gene TRBJ2-3; 10 positions agree with TRBD1. The CDR3 covers 15 residues. CDR1 is SGHTA, CDR2 FQGNSA, per germline. Losses at the gene ends were 6 bases for V and 9 bases for J; bases not matched to a gene: 12. The DNA of the CDR3 is TGTGCCAGCAGGACCGGGACAGGGGCCGTTGGGACGCAGTATTTT. Its protein is CASRTGTGAVGTQYF.

V is TRBV28 and J is TRBJ2-7, with 8 bases fitting TRBD2. Trimming at V came to 8 bases and at J to 1 base, leaving 4 bases not matched to a gene. Germline V gene data show CDR1 as MDHEN and CDR2 as SYDVKM. This CDR3 is 13 amino acids long. Written as DNA, the CDR3 is TGTGCCAGCCGGACGGGGGGGTCCTACGAGCAGTACTTC. Its protein is CASRTGGSYEQYF.

This clone has a single count. CDR3 region: CASSPVGTENEKLFF. The CDR3 DNA reads TGTGCCAGCTCACCCGTCGGGACAGAGAATGAAAAACTGTTTTTT. J is TRBJ1-4 and V is TRBV18; 7 bases fit TRBD1. CDR3 length: 15 residues. The junction had 6 bases not matched to a gene; V was cut back by 3 bases and J by 5 bases. Germline CDR1 and CDR2: KGHSH and LQKENI. Full variable domain (missing parts from reference TRBV18 and TRBJ1-4): NAGVMQNPRHLVRRRGQEARLRCSPMKGHSHVYWYRQLPEEGLKFMVYLQKENIIDESGMPKERFSAEFPKEGPSILRIQQVVRGDSAAYFCASSPVGTENEKLFFGSGTQLSVL.

The chain has TRBV6-6 and TRBJ1-1; 7 positions agree with TRBD1. Germline CDR1 MNHNY, CDR2 SVGAGI (reference sequence). V shed 6 bases and J 1 base; nucleotides not matched to a gene: 8. The CDR3 covers 15 residues. CDR3 nucleotides: TGTGCCAGCAGCCCCGGACAGGTGACGAACACTGAAGCTTTCTTT. The encoded protein is CASSPGQVTNTEAFF.

The chain is built from TRBV10-3 and TRBJ2-1; D perhaps matches TRBD2 (6 bases). The germline V gene has CDR1 ENHRY and CDR2 SYGVKD. Trimming shortened V by 6 bases and J by 0 bases, and 6 bases separated the two germline ends. This CDR3 is built from 13 residues. The CDR3 bases are TGTGCCATCAGGACTAGCTCCTACAATGAGCAGTTCTTC. This codes for CAIRTSSYNEQFF.

The CDR3 coding sequence is TGTGCCAGCAGTTTAAGGTTAGGGGGGGACGAGCAGTACTTC. Protein: CASSLRLGGDEQYF. The chain is built from TRBV28 and TRBJ2-7, with D perhaps matching TRBD2 (7 bases). The CDR3 is 14 amino acids. Germline lookup yields CDR1 MDHEN and CDR2 SYDVKM. Trimming cost V 2 bases and J 5 bases, with 13 bases left between them.

The CDR3 here is CASSLGQFQPQHF. CDR3 coding DNA: TGCGCCAGCAGCCTGGGACAGTTTCAGCCCCAGCATTTT. The chain couples TRBV5-1 to TRBJ1-5, with 7 bases lining up with TRBD1. Trimming cost V 4 bases and J 6 bases; bases outside gene matches: 4. There are 13 residues in the CDR3. Germline V lookup: CDR1 SGHRS, CDR2 YFSETQ.

This chain connects TRBV27 to TRBJ1-5, with D possibly being TRBD1 (6 bases). The V end was cut by 6 bases, the J end by 0 bases, with 18 bases between. The CDR3 contains 17 residues. CDR1 and CDR2 from the germline V gene are MNHEY and SMNVEV (reference sequence). The CDR3 sequence is CASSPGQWDYSNQPQHF. CDR3 bases: TGTGCCAGCAGCCCCGGACAGTGGGATTATAGCAATCAGCCCCAGCATTTT.

The chain couples TRBV3-1 (or the pseudogene TRBV3-2) to TRBJ2-1, with 8 bases fitting TRBD2. V lost 4 bases, J lost 9 bases, and 8 bases stayed unmatched. Germline CDR1 reads LGHDT; CDR2 reads YNNKEL (reference sequence). The CDR3 runs to 14 residues. Written as DNA, the CDR3 is TGTGCCAGCAGCCCACTGGCGGGGGGTATTGAGCAGTTCTTC. This sequence encodes CASSPLAGGIEQFF.

This clone was seen a few times. This chain connects TRBV7-6 to TRBJ2-1, with 7 positions matching TRBD2. J gave up 4 bases and V 4 bases, and 4 bases lay outside the gene matches. Germline CDR1 SGHVS, CDR2 FNYEAQ. This CDR3 has 14 residues. CDR3 DNA sequence: TGTGCCAGCAGCTCTTGGGGGGGATACAATGAGCAGTTCTTC. Protein: CASSSWGGYNEQFF.

The chain uses TRBV19 and TRBJ2-7; 8 positions agree with TRBD1. The CDR3 length is 15 residues. Per germline, CDR1 LNHDA and CDR2 SQIVND (reference sequence). Trimming removed 5 bases from V and 6 bases from J; junction bases left unmatched: 12. The CDR3 spells CASSALGQGPFEQYF. DNA of the CDR3: TGTGCCAGTAGTGCCCTCGGACAGGGCCCCTTCGAGCAGTACTTC.

Details on this clone: The junction differs from germline at one of its ends, possibly a read error. The chain has TRBV6-5 and TRBJ2-1, with D possibly matching TRBD1 (5 bases). Germline V lookup: CDR1 MNHEY, CDR2 SVGAGI. CDR3 length: 11 amino acids. The CDR3 nucleotides are TGTGCCAGACACCTTGGGGCTGAGCGGTTCTTC. This translates into CARHLGAERFF.

This clone was detected once. The rearrangement links TRBV5-4 to TRBJ2-4, with 8 bases identical to TRBD2. The length of the CDR3 is 15 residues. The germline V gene has CDR1 SGHNT and CDR2 YYREEE (reference sequence). With V trimmed by 4 bases and J by 4 bases, 7 bases remained unmatched. The CDR3 reads CASSPRRGAKNIQYF. As DNA, the CDR3 is TGTGCCAGCAGCCCACGGCGGGGGGCTAAAAACATTCAGTACTTC. The full variable domain, with the rest looked up from reference TRBV5-4 and TRBJ2-4, is ETGVTQSPTHLIKTRGQQVTLRCSSQSGHNTVSWYQQALGQGPQFIFQYYREEENGRGNFPPRFSGLQFPNYSSELNVNALELDDSALYLCASSPRRGAKNIQYFGAGTRLSVL.

The chain employs TRBV10-3 and TRBJ1-1; D remains ambiguous. CDR3 length: 14 amino acids. The germline V gene has CDR1 ENHRY and CDR2 SYGVKD. The V and J ends lost 0 bases and 5 bases respectively, with 10 bases between them. For the CDR3, the DNA is TGTGCCATCAGTGAGTCTCGGGGTAGGACTGAAGCTTTCTTT. It yields the protein CAISESRGRTEAFF.

This sequence joins TRBV28 and TRBJ2-2; 11 nucleotides align to TRBD1. The germline V gene encodes CDR1 MDHEN and CDR2 SYDVKM. The CDR3 is 18 amino acids. J lost 5 bases, V lost 5 bases, and 13 bases had no gene match. The CDR3 region has the DNA TGTGCCAGCAGTGACGGGACAGGGGGACATATCAGGACCGGGGAGCTGTTTTTT. This encodes CASSDGTGGHIRTGELFF.

The CDR3 sequence is CASSQRGDRENEAFF. The CDR3 nucleotides are TGCGCCAGCAGCCAGCGGGGGGACAGGGAAAATGAAGCTTTCTTT. This chain links TRBV4-1 with TRBJ1-1, with 9 bases lining up with TRBD1. The CDR3 totals 15 residues. Germline trimming cut 3 bases from V and 7 bases from J; bases unmatched to any gene: 9. Germline V gene sequence: CDR1 MGHRA, CDR2 YSYEKL.